This record covers a single TCR beta chain. Its antigen is unknown. The time point denotes: blood 4 weeks post-SBRT, at nephrectomy. Treatment described: 15 Gy SBRT to primary tumor, nephrectomy 4 weeks later. Nephrectomy followed 15 Gy stereotactic body radiation by 4 weeks. Clear cell pathology was present in this patient's renal cell carcinoma. The CDR3 runs 14 residues. CDR1 is SGHTA, CDR2 FQGNSA, per germline. J lost 5 bases, V lost 7 bases, and 10 bases had no gene match. This entry comes from a study of radiation and T cells in renal cell carcinoma. Study-level points and caveats: From baseline, blood top tumor clonotypes peaked at 2 weeks post-radiation. Pretreatment tumor biopsies were lacking, so baseline clonotypes are unknown.

Sequencing was performed with immunoSEQ multiplex PCR; in TCRdb, only in-frame clones are kept and a portion is missing. The table lists 120,000 to 150,000 clones, 65% to 90% of them singletons. The sample in question was blood, obtained from a patient whose treatment included radiotherapy and nephrectomy. This receptor was obtained from a woman between 45 and 60 years old with renal cell carcinoma. The chain links TRBV7-2 to TRBJ1-1; TRBD1 agrees at 7 bases. The CDR3 is CASTQQGSFTEAFF. The CDR3 nucleotides are TGTGCCAGCACCCAACAGGGGAGTTTTACTGAAGCTTTCTTT.